These 22 T cell receptor beta chains originate from one sample sequenced in a study of T cells in Graves' hyperthyroidism and ophthalmopathy. RNA transcripts yielded amplified TCR beta CDR3 regions. First-round RT-PCR targeting the TCR CDR3 was performed with the HTBI primer set. TCRdb recomputed calls from the multiplex PCR reads with MiXCR, one row per CDR3 protein. The sample lists fewer than 750,000 distinct CDR3 sequences; about 14% were seen once. Sequencing was carried out using blood. These receptors were collected from a woman aged 45-65 years with Graves' ophthalmopathy.

This clonotype occurred a few times. The rearrangement joins TRBV19 to TRBJ2-1; D may be TRBD1 or TRBD2 (7 bases each). This CDR3 contains 14 residues. V lost 7 bases and J 1 base, leaving 11 bases between the germline ends. Germline V gene data show CDR1 as LNHDA and CDR2 as SQIVND (reference sequence). The CDR3 spells CASIQGGSYNEQFF. The CDR3 DNA sequence: TGTGCCAGTATTCAGGGGGGGTCCTACAATGAGCAGTTCTTC.

This clonotype was recorded at least ten times. CDR3 region: CASSYRVGNQPQHF. CDR3 coding DNA: TGTGCCAGCAGTTACAGGGTTGGCAATCAGCCCCAGCATTTT. The chain carries TRBV12-3 or TRBV12-4 and TRBJ1-5; D perhaps matches TRBD1 (6 bases). V lost 4 bases to trimming and J lost 2 bases, with 9 bases between them. This CDR3 has 14 amino acids.

The chain is built from TRBV6-2 or TRBV6-3 and TRBJ1-2, with TRBD1 identical over 7 bases. Germline CDR1 and CDR2: MNHEY and SVGEGT. Germline trimming cut 2 bases from V and 6 bases from J; bases unmatched to any gene: 9. The CDR3 is 15 amino acids. The CDR3 here is CASSYPTGVFHGYTF. In DNA form, the CDR3 reads TGTGCCAGCAGTTACCCAACAGGGGTCTTTCATGGCTACACCTTC.

This clonotype was seen at least ten times. The chain is built from TRBV6-6 and TRBJ2-7; possible D gene TRBD2, 6 bases. The CDR3 consists of 16 residues. The V gene's germline CDR1 is MNHNY and CDR2 SVGAGI (reference sequence). Trimming took off 2 bases at V and 0 bases at J, with 14 bases between the two ends. CDR3 in DNA: TGTGCCAGCAGTTACAGGGACTCCCCGAGCTCCTACGAGCAGTACTTC. It is translated as CASSYRDSPSSYEQYF.

This clonotype was recorded at least ten times. The chain uses TRBV7-9 and TRBJ2-5; a weak D match, TRBD2 (5 bases). V lost 2 bases to trimming and J lost 5 bases, with 15 bases between them. The CDR3 has 15 amino acids. Germline V gives CDR1 SEHNR, CDR2 FQNEAQ (reference sequence). The CDR3 loop reads CASSLLLERLETQYF. Here the CDR3 DNA reads TGTGCCAGCAGCTTATTGCTGGAGCGGTTGGAGACCCAGTACTTC.

The CDR3 bases are TGTGCCAGCAGAGACCTGGGACTAGAGAGAGTCGAGCAGTACTTC. Protein sequence: CASRDLGLERVEQYF. The chain combines TRBV6-2 or TRBV6-3 with TRBJ2-7, with 8 bases identical to TRBD2. After removal of 6 bases from V and 6 bases from J, the junction contained 13 bases not matched to a gene. CDR1 and CDR2 (germline): MNHEY, SVGEGT. The length of the CDR3 is 15 residues.

This clonotype was recorded many times. The rearrangement uses TRBV13 and TRBJ2-1; TRBD1 is a possible D gene (5 bases). This CDR3 is built from 13 residues. Deletions cut 4 bases from V and 7 bases from J, with 11 bases between. Germline V CDR1 and CDR2: PRHDT, FYEKMQ (reference sequence). The CDR3 spells CASSSGRANEQFF. In nucleotides, the CDR3 is TGTGCCAGCAGCTCCGGCAGGGCGAATGAGCAGTTCTTC.

Worth noting for this clonotype: This sequence may be a read error, since a much larger clone differs from it by one base. The DNA for the CDR3 is TGTGCCAGCACCTCGCCGGGAAGACTCGAGCAGTACTTC. It specifies CASTSPGRLEQYF. V is TRBV28 and J is TRBJ2-7, with a tentative D call TRBD2 (5 bases). The CDR3 extends over 13 amino acids. Per the germline V gene, CDR1 is MDHEN and CDR2 is SYDVKM. Trimming shortened V by 7 bases and J by 6 bases, and 16 bases separated the two germline ends.

This clonotype was seen many times. The chain is built from TRBV20-1 and TRBJ2-2; D might be TRBD1 (6 bases). Trimming stripped 4 bases from V and 4 bases from J, with 10 bases between. This CDR3 has 13 residues. The germline V gene encodes CDR1 DFQATT and CDR2 SNEGSKA (reference sequence). The CDR3 loop reads CSATDRITGELFF. Here the CDR3 DNA reads TGCAGTGCTACGGACAGAATCACCGGGGAGCTGTTTTTT.

This clonotype was observed many times. This chain connects TRBV18 to TRBJ2-7; 8 positions agree with TRBD1. The CDR3 has 17 residues. Germline V lookup: CDR1 KGHSH, CDR2 LQKENI. Unmatched junction bases numbered 8, after V lost 0 bases and J lost 1 base. CDR3 region: CASSPPGQGLRSYEQYF. CDR3 nucleotides: TGTGCCAGCTCACCACCCGGACAGGGATTGAGATCCTACGAGCAGTACTTC.

This clonotype was picked up many times. The chain combines TRBV5-1 with TRBJ2-7; 8 positions match TRBD2. CDR3 length: 17 amino acids. CDR1 and CDR2 from the germline V gene are SGHRS and YFSETQ. J lost 2 bases, V lost 0 bases, and 10 bases had no gene match. For the CDR3, the DNA is TGCGCCAGCAGCTTGGCCGTCAAAGCGGGAGAGGCCTACGAGCAGTACTTC. As protein: CASSLAVKAGEAYEQYF. Full variable domain (missing parts from reference TRBV5-1 and TRBJ2-7): KAGVTQTPRYLIKTRGQQVTLSCSPISGHRSVSWYQQTPGQGLQFLFEYFSETQRNKGNFPGRFSGRQFSNSRSEMNVSTLELGDSALYLCASSLAVKAGEAYEQYFGPGTRLTVT.

V is TRBV4-2 and J is TRBJ1-2; tentative D call: TRBD1 (5 bases). V lost 0 bases to trimming and J lost 7 bases, with 15 bases between them. CDR1 LGHNA and CDR2 YNFKEQ come from the germline V gene. This CDR3 is built from 15 residues. The CDR3 bases are TGTGCCAGCAGCCAAGACAGCCGAAGGGGAGGTGGCTACACCTTC. Protein: CASSQDSRRGGGYTF.

This clonotype was counted at least ten times. This chain's CDR3 is CASSQGMGALTDTQYF. CDR3 nucleotides: TGTGCCAGCAGCCAGGGGATGGGGGCGCTGACAGATACGCAGTATTTT. V usage is TRBV3-1 and J usage is TRBJ2-3; TRBD1 might be the D (6 bases). This CDR3 spans 16 amino acids. Trimming left V 3 bases short and J 3 bases short, with 16 bases between. Germline V CDR1 and CDR2: LGHDT, YNNKEL (reference sequence).

V usage is TRBV19 and J usage is TRBJ1-5; 7 bases fit TRBD1. Germline V gene lookup returns CDR1 LNHDA and CDR2 SQIVND (reference sequence). The V segment lost 7 bases and the J segment 0 bases; nucleotides outside the gene matches: 6. The CDR3 has 15 amino acids. CDR3 loop: CASKDGTVSNQPQHF. The CDR3 DNA reads TGTGCCAGTAAAGACGGGACAGTTAGCAATCAGCCCCAGCATTTT. The variable domain in full, completed from reference TRBV19 and TRBJ1-5, reads DGGITQSPKYLFRKEGQNVTLSCEQNLNHDAMYWYRQDPGQGLRLIYYSQIVNDFQKGDIAEGYSVSREKKESFPLTVTSAQKNPTAFYLCASKDGTVSNQPQHFGDGTRLSIL.

There are many counts of this clonotype. The chain employs TRBV7-9 and TRBJ2-7; TRBD2 matches at 12 bases. CDR1 and CDR2 (germline): SEHNR, FQNEAQ (reference sequence). The junction had 1 base not matched to a gene; V was cut back by 1 base and J by 6 bases. This CDR3 is built from 14 residues. In nucleotides, the CDR3 is TGTGCCAGCAGCTTAGAACTAGCGGGAGGCGAGCAGTACTTC. Translation: CASSLELAGGEQYF.

The sample holds many counts of this clonotype. The rearrangement joins TRBV20-1 to TRBJ2-7; D possibly corresponds to TRBD2 (6 bases). This CDR3 contains 12 residues. From germline, CDR1 is DFQATT and CDR2 SNEGSKA (reference sequence). The ends were cut back, 6 bases at V and 1 base at J, with 10 bases in the middle. The CDR3 sequence is CSASGLSYEQYF. The CDR3 DNA reads TGCAGTGCCTCGGGACTGTCCTACGAGCAGTACTTC.

In its sample, this clonotype was seen many times. The chain carries TRBV12-3 or TRBV12-4 and TRBJ1-4; D gene unclear. V was trimmed by 6 bases and J by 8 bases, leaving 19 bases between them. The CDR3 covers 15 residues. For the CDR3, the DNA is TGTGCCAGCAGCCACCGTAGGAGGGTAGGGGAAAAACTGTTTTTT. As protein: CASSHRRRVGEKLFF.

The V gene is TRBV7-3, the J gene TRBJ2-5; 7 nucleotides agree with TRBD2. The CDR3 spans 16 residues. Losses at the gene ends were 5 bases for V and 2 bases for J; bases not matched to a gene: 11. Germline V lookup: CDR1 SGHTA, CDR2 FQGTGA. The CDR3 DNA follows: TGTGCCAGCAGCCCTAATGGCGGACTAGGGCAAGAGACCCAGTACTTC. Protein sequence: CASSPNGGLGQETQYF.

This clonotype was seen ten or more times. V usage is TRBV27 and J usage is TRBJ1-1; no definite D call. This CDR3 has 17 residues. Germline V gene data show CDR1 as MNHEY and CDR2 as SMNVEV (reference sequence). V was clipped by 1 base and J by 0 bases, with 15 bases between them. The CDR3 DNA is TGTGCCAGCAGTTTATTCGGCCCGCGACAAATGAACACTGAAGCTTTCTTT. Protein product: CASSLFGPRQMNTEAFF.

This clonotype was counted many times. The J gene is TRBJ1-5, the V gene TRBV11-2; no clear D. Trimming removed 0 bases at V and 6 bases at J, with 9 bases between. The germline V gene has CDR1 SGHAT and CDR2 FQNNGV. The CDR3 consists of 14 residues. Written as DNA, the CDR3 is TGTGCCAGCAGCTTAGATCCCCTGTTTCAGCCCCAGCATTTT. Protein sequence: CASSLDPLFQPQHF.

This clonotype has a count of ten or more. V and J are TRBV18 and TRBJ1-3; D is ambiguous. Trimming took 3 bases from V and 3 from J, leaving 15 bases between them. Germline V gene lookup returns CDR1 KGHSH and CDR2 LQKENI. The length of the CDR3 is 16 residues. The CDR3 protein is CASSPRTTAGGNTIYF. CDR3 sequence (DNA): TGTGCCAGCTCACCGCGGACCACCGCAGGTGGAAACACCATATATTTT.

This clonotype was found a few times. The genes are TRBV27 and TRBJ1-5; D possibly corresponds to TRBD1 (6 bases). The length of the CDR3 is 12 residues. Germline values: CDR1 MNHEY, CDR2 SMNVEV (reference sequence). Trimming took off 6 bases at V and 4 bases at J, with 7 bases between the two ends. CDR3 region: CASSGQNQPQHF. The CDR3 nucleotides are TGTGCCAGCAGCGGACAGAATCAGCCCCAGCATTTT.